The 15 T cell receptor beta chains below all came from one sample that was sequenced in a study of identical twins. TCRdb passed the 5' RACE reads through MiXCR, listing each CDR3 protein once. Of around 1.7 million distinct CDR3 sequences in the sample, around a third were seen once. Sequencing used cord blood. The receptor source for this set is a newborn girl in good health.

This clonotype was observed many times. The DNA for the CDR3 is TGTGCCACAAACTCGGGACTAGGAACGTCTCGGAGCTCCTACAATGAGCAGTTCTTC. Translation gives CATNSGLGTSRSSYNEQFF. The V and J genes are TRBV10-3 and TRBJ2-1, with TRBD2 matching over 8 bases. The germline V gene encodes CDR1 ENHRY and CDR2 SYGVKD. V lost 10 bases to trimming and J lost 0 bases; unmatched junction nucleotides: 20. The CDR3 extends over 19 amino acids.

About this clonotype itself: Sequence at one end of the junction differs from germline and may be a read error. For the CDR3, the DNA is TGCATCGTTGTTGCGGACGAGAATGAAAAACTGTTTTTT. Translating gives CIVVADENEKLFF. The chain uses TRBV29-1 and TRBJ1-4; unclear D gene. CDR1 is SQVTM and CDR2 is ANQGSEA in the germline V gene. The CDR3 has 13 residues.

This clonotype was detected only a few times. The chain has TRBV28 and TRBJ1-5; 12 bases fit TRBD1. The CDR3 sequence is 15 residues long. Per the germline V gene, CDR1 is MDHEN and CDR2 is SYDVKM. With V trimmed by 6 bases and J by 6 bases, 6 bases remained unmatched. For the CDR3, the DNA is TGTGCCAGCAGAACCGGGACAGGGGGCGTTCAGCCCCAGCATTTT. This sequence encodes CASRTGTGGVQPQHF.

The chain carries TRBV6-1 and TRBJ1-1; the D is unclear. The CDR3 totals 17 residues. V gave up 2 bases and J gave up 0 bases, with 16 bases separating them. Germline V CDR1 and CDR2: MNHNS, SASEGT. CDR3 coding DNA: TGTGCCAGCAGTGAATCCACAAAGCCTTGGGTGAACACTGAAGCTTTCTTT. Its translation is CASSESTKPWVNTEAFF.

This clonotype was counted ten times or more. The rearrangement links TRBV24-1 to TRBJ2-3, with 9 bases lining up with TRBD2. This CDR3 region has 16 residues. Germline V gene lookup returns CDR1 KGHDR and CDR2 SFDVKD. V lost 2 bases and J lost 4; bases outside the gene matches: 6. This chain's CDR3 is CATSDWKREAPDTQYF. CDR3 bases: TGTGCCACCAGTGATTGGAAGCGGGAGGCCCCAGATACGCAGTATTTT.

V usage is TRBV20-1 and J usage is TRBJ2-3; 10 nucleotides align to TRBD2. The CDR3 consists of 15 residues. CDR1 and CDR2 from the germline V gene are DFQATT and SNEGSKA (reference sequence). V was pared by 7 bases and J by 2 bases, with 9 bases of the junction left unmatched. CDR3 amino acids: CSVGRLAGATDTQYF. The CDR3 nucleotides are TGCAGTGTTGGGCGCCTAGCGGGAGCCACAGATACGCAGTATTTT.

The chain carries TRBV10-2 and TRBJ1-2, with a possible D match to TRBD1 (5 bases). V was pared by 8 bases and J by 4 bases, with 14 bases between. The CDR3 length is 13 residues. Germline CDR1 and CDR2: WSHSY and SAAADI. CDR3 sequence: CASGGTRSYGYTF. The CDR3 DNA sequence: TGCGCCAGCGGGGGTACGCGGTCCTATGGCTACACCTTC.

For this clonotype: This may arise from a read error, as a much more abundant clone is one base away. The CDR3 bases are TGCAGCGTTCCGTTAGCGGGTCTCCACAATGAGCAGTTCTTC. This codes for CSVPLAGLHNEQFF. The rearrangement links TRBV29-1 to TRBJ2-1, with 7 bases aligning to TRBD2. V lost 5 bases to trimming and J lost 5 bases; unmatched junction nucleotides: 9. The CDR3 is 14 residues long. The germline V gene encodes CDR1 SQVTM and CDR2 ANQGSEA.

In its sample, this clonotype was seen a few times. The chain couples TRBV4-1 to TRBJ2-4; D possibly corresponds to TRBD2 (6 bases). The J call may be in error: the DNA end matches TRBJ2-7 better. Germline V gives CDR1 MGHRA, CDR2 YSYEKL. This CDR3 spans 14 amino acids. The CDR3 DNA reads as TGCGCCAGCAGCCGAGCGGGTTTAGGCTACGAGCAGTACTTC. Translated, it gives CASSRAGLGYEQYF.

This clonotype came up once. This chain connects TRBV21-1 to TRBJ1-4; the D call of TRBD1 is as the table states it, not checked on the DNA. TRBV21-1 is designated a pseudogene. CDR3 size: 16 residues. CDR3 coding DNA: TGTGCCAGCAGTTCGAGACAGGGGTCACCTAATGAAAAACTGTTTTTT. Protein product: CASSSRQGSPNEKLFF.

This clonotype occurred a few times. V gene TRBV6-5 combines with J gene TRBJ2-6; possible D gene TRBD1, 6 bases. Germline lookup yields CDR1 MNHEY and CDR2 SVGAGI. Trimming took 8 bases from V and 1 from J, leaving 21 bases between them. The CDR3 loop spans 18 amino acids. DNA of the CDR3: TGTGCCAGCCGTCACCATCCGACAGGATATTCTGGGGCCAACGTCCTGACTTTC. It specifies CASRHHPTGYSGANVLTF.

This clonotype was counted a few times. The V and J genes are TRBV20-1 and TRBJ1-2; D possibly corresponds to TRBD1 (6 bases). Germline V gene data show CDR1 as DFQATT and CDR2 as SNEGSKA (reference sequence). V lost 0 bases, J lost 8 bases, and 10 bases lay in between. This CDR3 comprises 12 residues. This CDR3 is CSAREGRGGYTF. The CDR3 DNA reads as TGCAGTGCTAGAGAGGGCAGGGGCGGCTACACCTTC.

This rearrangement joins TRBV3-1 to TRBJ2-1; 7 positions match TRBD1. Germline assignment: CDR1 LGHDT and CDR2 YNNKEL (reference sequence). Trimming at V came to 4 bases and at J to 4 bases, leaving 10 bases not matched to a gene. This CDR3 contains 16 residues. The CDR3 sequence is CASSLLSGTEYNEQFF. The CDR3, as DNA: TGTGCCAGCAGCCTACTAAGTGGGACAGAGTACAATGAGCAGTTCTTC.

This clonotype was observed many times. CDR3 nucleotide sequence: TGTGCCAGCAGCCAACGAAATTCACCCCTCCACTTT. Residues: CASSQRNSPLHF. The rearrangement joins TRBV4-2 to TRBJ1-6; D uncertain. Trimming removed 2 bases from V and 7 bases from J, with 3 bases in between. CDR3 length: 12 residues. Looked up from germline, CDR1 is LGHNA and CDR2 is YNFKEQ.

This chain connects TRBV28 to TRBJ1-2; the D is unclear. V was cut by 4 bases and J by 0 bases, with 12 bases left in between. The CDR3 sequence is 15 residues long. Germline V gene lookup returns CDR1 MDHEN and CDR2 SYDVKM. CDR3 in amino acids: CASSSPHKANYGYTF. The CDR3 coding sequence is TGTGCCAGCAGTTCACCCCATAAAGCTAACTATGGCTACACCTTC.